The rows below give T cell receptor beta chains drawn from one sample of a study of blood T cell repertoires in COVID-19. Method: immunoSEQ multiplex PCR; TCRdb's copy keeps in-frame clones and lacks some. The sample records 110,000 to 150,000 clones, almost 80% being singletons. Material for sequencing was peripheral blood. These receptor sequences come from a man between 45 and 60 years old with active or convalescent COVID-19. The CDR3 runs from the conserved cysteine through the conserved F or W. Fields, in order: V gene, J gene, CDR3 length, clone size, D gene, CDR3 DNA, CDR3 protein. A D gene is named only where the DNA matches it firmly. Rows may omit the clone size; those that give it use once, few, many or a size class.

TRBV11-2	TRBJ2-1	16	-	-	TGTGCCAGCAGCAAGCGGGCCGGGACTGAGAGGAATGAGCAGTTCTTC	CASSKRAGTERNEQFF
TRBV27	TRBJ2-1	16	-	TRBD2	TGTGCCAGCAGTCCAGGACTAGCGGGTAGTTACAATGAGCAGTTCTTC	CASSPGLAGSYNEQFF
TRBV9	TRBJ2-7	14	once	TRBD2	TGTGCCAGCAGCCCGTATGGGGGGGATTACGAGCAGTACTTC	CASSPYGGDYEQYF
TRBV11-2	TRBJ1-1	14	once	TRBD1	TGTGCCAGCAGCTTATTCACGGGACAGATTGAAGCTTTCTTT	CASSLFTGQIEAFF
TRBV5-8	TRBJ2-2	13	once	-	TGTGCCAGCAGCCGGACAGTCCCCGGGGAGCTGTTTTTT	CASSRTVPGELFF
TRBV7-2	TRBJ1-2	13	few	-	TGTGCCAGCAGACCAACAGGATTCTATGGCTACACCTTC	CASRPTGFYGYTF
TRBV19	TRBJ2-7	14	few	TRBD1	TGTGCCAGTAGACCCGACAGGGCAACCTACGAGCAGTACTTC	CASRPDRATYEQYF
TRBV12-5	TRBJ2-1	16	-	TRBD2	TGTGCTAGTGGCCTAGCGGGAGCCGATGTAGGCAATGAGCAGTTCTTC	CASGLAGADVGNEQFF
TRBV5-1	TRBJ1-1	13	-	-	TGCGCCAGCGCTTCCCAGGGTGGGACTGAAGCTTTCTTT	CASASQGGTEAFF
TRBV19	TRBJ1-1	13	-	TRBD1	TGTGCCAGTGGGCTGGACAGGGGCACTGAAGCTTTCTTT	CASGLDRGTEAFF
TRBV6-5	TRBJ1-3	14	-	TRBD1	TGTGCCAGCAGTTACCAAGACAGGGGTGACACCATATATTTT	CASSYQDRGDTIYF
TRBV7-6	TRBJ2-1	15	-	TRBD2	TGTGCCAGCAGCCCGACTAGCGGGAGAGGGAATGAGCAGTTCTTC	CASSPTSGRGNEQFF
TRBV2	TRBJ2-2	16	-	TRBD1	TGTGCCAGCATTCCCCGGGGGGACAGGGCTGCCGGGGAGCTGTTTTTT	CASIPRGDRAAGELFF
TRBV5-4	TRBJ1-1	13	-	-	TGTGCCAGCAGCTTGGGGACAGAGGCTGAAGCTTTCTTT	CASSLGTEAEAFF
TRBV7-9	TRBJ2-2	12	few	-	TGTGCCAGCTCAACGAACACCGGGGAGCTGTTTTTT	CASSTNTGELFF
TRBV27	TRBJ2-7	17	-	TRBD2	TGTGCCAGCAGTTTAGGTAGCGGGAGGGGCCCGGGGCACGAGCAGTACTTC	CASSLGSGRGPGHEQYF
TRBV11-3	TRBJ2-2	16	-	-	TGTGCCAGCAGCTTAGGATGGACTGAGAACACCGGGGAGCTGTTTTTT	CASSLGWTENTGELFF
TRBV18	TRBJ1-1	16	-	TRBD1	TGTGCCAGCTCACTCCGGACAGGGGATTTGAACACTGAAGCTTTCTTT	CASSLRTGDLNTEAFF
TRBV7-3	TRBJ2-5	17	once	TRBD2	TGTGCCAGCAGCCACGGGCCGGCAGCGGGAGGCCAAGAGACCCAGTACTTC	CASSHGPAAGGQETQYF
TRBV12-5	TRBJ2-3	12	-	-	TGTGCTAGTGGTTTGTCTGAGGATACGCAGTATTTT	CASGLSEDTQYF
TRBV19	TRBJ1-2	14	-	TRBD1	TGTGCCAGTAGTATCGCACAGGGGCCGTATGGCTACACCTTC	CASSIAQGPYGYTF
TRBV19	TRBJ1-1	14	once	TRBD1	TGTGCCAGTAGTACGGACAGGGCGAGGACTGAAGCTTTCTTT	CASSTDRARTEAFF
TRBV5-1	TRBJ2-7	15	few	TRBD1	TGCGCCAGCAGCCGGGACAGAGGCCACTCCTACGAGCAGTACTTC	CASSRDRGHSYEQYF
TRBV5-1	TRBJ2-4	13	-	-	TGCGCCAGCAGCTTAGGTGGGGGCGAGTATTGGTACTTC	CASSLGGGEYWYF
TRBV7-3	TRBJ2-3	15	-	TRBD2	TGTGCCAGCAGCCCAACTAGCGGAACAACAGATACGCAGTATTTT	CASSPTSGTTDTQYF
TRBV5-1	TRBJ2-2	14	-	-	TGCGCCAGCAGCTTGCGACAGACTGCCGGGGAGCTGTTTTTT	CASSLRQTAGELFF
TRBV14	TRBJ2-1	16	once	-	TGTGCCAGCAGCCCCTTAGGCGGGCGGACCTACAATGAGCAGTTCTTC	CASSPLGGRTYNEQFF
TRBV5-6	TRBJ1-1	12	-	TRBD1	TGTGCCAGCAGTTTAGGGGGCCCTGAAGCTTTCTTT	CASSLGGPEAFF
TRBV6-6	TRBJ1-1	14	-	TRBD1	TGTGCCAGCACCCGACAGGGAGGGAACACTGAAGCTTTCTTT	CASTRQGGNTEAFF
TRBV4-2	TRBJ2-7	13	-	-	TGTGCCAGCAGCCACGGGATGCGGGGCGAGCAGTACTTC	CASSHGMRGEQYF
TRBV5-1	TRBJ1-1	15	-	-	TGCGCCAGCAGCTTGGACTCGACTAGGCACACTGAAGCTTTCTTT	CASSLDSTRHTEAFF
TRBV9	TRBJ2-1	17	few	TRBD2	TGTGCCAGCAGCGTAGATCTAGCGGGAGGGTACCACAATGAGCAGTTCTTC	CASSVDLAGGYHNEQFF
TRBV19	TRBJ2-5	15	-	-	TGTGCCAGTAGTACATTAAGACAGGGAGGAGAGACCCAGTACTTC	CASSTLRQGGETQYF
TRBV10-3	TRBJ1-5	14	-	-	TGTGCCATCAGTGAGTCATTTGGAGATCAGCCCCAGCATTTT	CAISESFGDQPQHF
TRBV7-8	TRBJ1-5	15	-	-	TGTGCCAGCAGCCCCACAGAAAGCCATTCTCAGCCCCAGCATTTT	CASSPTESHSQPQHF
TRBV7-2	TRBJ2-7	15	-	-	TGTGCCAGCAGCTTCGGTGCGGGCCCCTCCTACGAGCAGTACTTC	CASSFGAGPSYEQYF
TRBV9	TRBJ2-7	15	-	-	TGTGCCAGCAGCGTAGAGGCCGGGAGCTCCTACGAGCAGTACTTC	CASSVEAGSSYEQYF
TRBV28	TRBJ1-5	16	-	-	TGTGCCAGCAGTTCTCACTTTCAGGGATTCAATCAGCCCCAGCATTTT	CASSSHFQGFNQPQHF
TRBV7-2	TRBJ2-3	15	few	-	TGTGCCAGCAGCATAAGGCGGGGGCCCACAGATACGCAGTATTTT	CASSIRRGPTDTQYF
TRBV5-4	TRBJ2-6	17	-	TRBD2	TGTGCCAGCAGCACGGGACTAGCGGGATCTGGGGCCAACGTCCTGACTTTC	CASSTGLAGSGANVLTF
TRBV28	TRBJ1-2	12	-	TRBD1	TGTGCCAGCAGTTGGCGACAGGGGCCCTACACCTTC	CASSWRQGPYTF
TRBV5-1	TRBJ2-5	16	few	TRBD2	TGCGCCAGCAGCGCCGGGGGACTAGCGGAACAAGAGACCCAGTACTTC	CASSAGGLAEQETQYF
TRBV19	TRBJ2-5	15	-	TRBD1	TGTGCCAGTTCTTTGGGCAGGGGGCAACAAGAGACCCAGTACTTC	CASSLGRGQQETQYF
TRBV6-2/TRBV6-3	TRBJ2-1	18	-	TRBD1	TGTGCCAGCAGTTCCGCGAGACAGGGGGCGGGAGGACCCCATGAGCAGTTCTTC	CASSSARQGAGGPHEQFF